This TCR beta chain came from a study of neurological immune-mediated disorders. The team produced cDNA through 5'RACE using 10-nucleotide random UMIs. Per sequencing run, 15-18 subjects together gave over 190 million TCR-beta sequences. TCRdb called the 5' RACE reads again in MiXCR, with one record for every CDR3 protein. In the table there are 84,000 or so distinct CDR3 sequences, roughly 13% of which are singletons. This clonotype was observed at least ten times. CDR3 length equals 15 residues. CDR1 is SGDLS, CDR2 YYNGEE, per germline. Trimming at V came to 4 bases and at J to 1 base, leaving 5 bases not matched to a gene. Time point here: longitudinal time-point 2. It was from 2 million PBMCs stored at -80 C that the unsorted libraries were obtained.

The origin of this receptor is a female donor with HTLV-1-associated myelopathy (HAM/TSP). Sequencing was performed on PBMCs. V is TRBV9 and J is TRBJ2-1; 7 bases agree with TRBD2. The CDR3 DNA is TGTGCCAGCAGCCTATCTAGCGGTTCCTACAATGAGCAGTTCTTC. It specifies CASSLSSGSYNEQFF.